A single sample gave rise to the 16 T cell receptor beta chains below, sequenced in a study of neurological immune-mediated disorders. TCRdb itself ran the 5' RACE reads through MiXCR, one entry per CDR3 protein. The table records roughly 74,000 distinct CDR3 sequences, 5.2% of them present only once. Specimen: PBMCs. The receptors were sampled from a man aged 18 to 30 with multiple sclerosis.

At least ten counts were recorded for this clonotype. The rearrangement links TRBV27 to TRBJ2-1, with D tentatively TRBD2 (6 bases). The V end lost 2 bases, the J end lost 4 bases, and 18 bases lay between the germline ends. The CDR3 extends over 17 amino acids. The germline CDR1 and CDR2 sequences are MNHEY and SMNVEV (reference sequence). The CDR3 DNA is TGTGCCAGCAGTTTAAGGGGTGCGGCGGGATATTACAATGAGCAGTTCTTC. This translates into CASSLRGAAGYYNEQFF.

This clonotype was picked up many times. The chain combines TRBV5-1 with TRBJ2-7, with a possible D match to TRBD1 (6 bases). With 4 bases removed from V and 0 bases from J, the gap between germline ends came to 14 bases. Germline loops: CDR1 SGHRS, CDR2 YFSETQ. The CDR3 covers 15 residues. DNA of the CDR3: TGCGCCAGCAGCGCCATGCAGGGGCGCTCCTACGAGCAGTACTTC. Amino acids: CASSAMQGRSYEQYF.

J is TRBJ2-1 and V is TRBV15; unclear D gene. The CDR3 length is 15 residues. The germline V gene encodes CDR1 LNHNV and CDR2 YYDKDF (reference sequence). Trimming cost V 8 bases and J 4 bases, with 18 bases left between them. The CDR3 sequence: CATSGGREKYNEQFF. The CDR3, as DNA: TGTGCCACCTCCGGTGGCCGCGAAAAATACAATGAGCAGTTCTTC. Filled out from reference TRBV15 and TRBJ2-1, the complete variable domain reads DAMVIQNPRYQVTQFGKPVTLSCSQTLNHNVMYWYQQKSSQAPKLLFHYYDKDFNNEADTPDNFQSRRPNTSFCFLDIRSPGLGDTAMYLCATSGGREKYNEQFFGPGTRLTVL.

The sample holds many counts of this clonotype. This sequence joins TRBV5-1 and TRBJ2-2; no firm D call. Deletions cut 5 bases from V and 0 bases from J, with 8 bases between. The CDR3 spans 14 residues. Germline V gene data show CDR1 as SGHRS and CDR2 as YFSETQ. Here the CDR3 reads CASSGEANTGELFF. DNA of the CDR3: TGCGCCAGCAGTGGGGAAGCGAACACCGGGGAGCTGTTTTTT.

This clonotype was detected ten times or more. The rearrangement links TRBV5-1 to TRBJ2-7, with 9 bases identical to TRBD1. The junction had 8 bases not matched to a gene; V was cut back by 2 bases and J by 5 bases. The CDR3 is 15 amino acids. CDR1 SGHRS and CDR2 YFSETQ come from the germline V gene. The CDR3 region has the DNA TGCGCCAGCAGCTTTTCGGGACAGGGCGCTAACGAGCAGTACTTC. Amino acid sequence: CASSFSGQGANEQYF.

V gene TRBV14 combines with J gene TRBJ2-7; D call uncertain. V lost 0 bases and J lost 2, with 5 bases in between. There are 13 residues in the CDR3. Germline CDR1 reads SGHDN; CDR2 reads FVKESK. CDR3 sequence (DNA): TGTGCCAGCAGCCAAGAGGTGGCCTACGAGCAGTACTTC. Translating it yields CASSQEVAYEQYF.

In its sample, this clonotype was seen many times. This chain connects TRBV7-2 to TRBJ2-1; possibly TRBD1 or TRBD2 for D (5 bases each). The CDR3 extends over 16 amino acids. Germline V gene lookup returns CDR1 SGHTA and CDR2 FQGNSA. Trimming stripped 5 bases from V and 6 bases from J, with 20 bases between. CDR3: CASSPQGVGGTNEQFF. CDR3 sequence (DNA): TGTGCCAGCAGCCCTCAGGGCGTCGGAGGAACCAATGAGCAGTTCTTC.

The table lists this clonotype with many counts. The chain recombines TRBV24-1 with TRBJ1-5; D gene ambiguous. Trimming shortened V by 6 bases and J by 9 bases, and 11 bases separated the two germline ends. Germline CDR1 KGHDR, CDR2 SFDVKD. This CDR3 is built from 12 residues. The CDR3 loop reads CATSHDPGPQHF. The CDR3 coding sequence is TGTGCCACCAGTCATGACCCGGGGCCCCAGCATTTT.

This clonotype appeared many times. The chain employs TRBV5-1 and TRBJ2-2; no reliable D call. The CDR3 is made up of 16 amino acids. The germline gives CDR1 SGHRS, CDR2 YFSETQ. V was trimmed by 3 bases and J by 6 bases, leaving 18 bases between them. Here the CDR3 reads CASSSAPLRLAGELFF. CDR3 nucleotide sequence: TGCGCCAGCAGCTCCGCGCCTCTTAGGTTAGCCGGGGAGCTGTTTTTT.

This clonotype has at least ten counts. This rearrangement joins TRBV5-1 to TRBJ2-1, with 13 nucleotides matching TRBD2. The CDR3 consists of 15 residues. Losses at the gene ends were 0 bases for V and 9 bases for J; bases not matched to a gene: 3. CDR1 and CDR2 from the germline V gene are SGHRS and YFSETQ. The CDR3 spells CASSLGLAGGTEQFF. CDR3 sequence (DNA): TGCGCCAGCAGCTTGGGACTAGCGGGGGGCACTGAGCAGTTCTTC.

This clonotype was found many times. The CDR3 DNA reads as TGCGCCAGCAGCTTGTTCTCGGCAGGGGGAACCGGGGAGCTGTTTTTT. It translates to CASSLFSAGGTGELFF. The chain couples TRBV5-1 to TRBJ2-2, with 7 bases matching TRBD1. CDR3 length: 16 amino acids. Per the germline V gene, CDR1 is SGHRS and CDR2 is YFSETQ. V trimming: 1 base; J trimming: 5 bases; junction bases outside the gene matches: 8.

This clonotype was recorded many times. The rearrangement joins TRBV20-1 to TRBJ2-3; D call uncertain. CDR3 length: 11 residues. Germline V gene sequence: CDR1 DFQATT, CDR2 SNEGSKA (reference sequence). V lost 3 bases and J 2 bases, leaving 3 bases between the germline ends. The CDR3 spells CSASVTDTQYF. In nucleotides, the CDR3 is TGCAGTGCTAGCGTCACAGATACGCAGTATTTT.

This clonotype was detected ten times or more. The chain joins TRBV20-1 to TRBJ2-7, with 9 bases that match TRBD2. The CDR3 loop spans 14 amino acids. V dropped 4 bases and J dropped 2; count of bases not matched to a gene: 6. Per the germline V gene, CDR1 is DFQATT and CDR2 is SNEGSKA (reference sequence). The CDR3 bases are TGCAGTGCTATAGGGACTAGCTCAACCTACGAGCAGTACTTC. It codes for CSAIGTSSTYEQYF.

Many counts were recorded for this clonotype. The V call is TRBV25-1, the J call TRBJ1-2; D ambiguous. The CDR3 runs 14 residues. The V end was cut by 1 base, the J end by 8 bases, with 14 bases between. Per the germline V gene, CDR1 is MGHDK and CDR2 is SYGVNS. The CDR3 loop is CASSELEGIRGYTF. In DNA form, the CDR3 reads TGTGCCAGCAGTGAATTGGAGGGTATTCGAGGCTACACCTTC.

V usage is TRBV6-5 and J usage is TRBJ1-1; TRBD1 is a possible D gene (5 bases). This CDR3 contains 13 residues. V lost 6 bases, J lost 2 bases, and 10 bases lay in between. Germline V gene lookup returns CDR1 MNHEY and CDR2 SVGAGI. The CDR3 reads CASRRTQNTEAFF. The CDR3 nucleotides read TGTGCCAGCAGACGGACACAAAACACTGAAGCTTTCTTT.

This clonotype was seen only a few times. The V gene is TRBV14, the J gene TRBJ1-6, with D hard to call. Trimming cost V 1 base and J 14 bases, with 9 bases left between them. The CDR3 is 12 amino acids. Per germline, CDR1 SGHDN and CDR2 FVKESK. The CDR3 loop is CASSQARFTLHF. DNA for the CDR3: TGTGCCAGCAGCCAAGCGAGGTTCACCCTCCACTTT. The full variable domain, completed using reference TRBV14 and TRBJ1-6, is EAGVTQFPSHSVIEKGQTVTLRCDPISGHDNLYWYRRVMGKEIKFLLHFVKESKQDESGMPNNRFLAERTGGTYSTLKVQPAELEDSGVYFCASSQARFTLHFGNGTRLTVT.